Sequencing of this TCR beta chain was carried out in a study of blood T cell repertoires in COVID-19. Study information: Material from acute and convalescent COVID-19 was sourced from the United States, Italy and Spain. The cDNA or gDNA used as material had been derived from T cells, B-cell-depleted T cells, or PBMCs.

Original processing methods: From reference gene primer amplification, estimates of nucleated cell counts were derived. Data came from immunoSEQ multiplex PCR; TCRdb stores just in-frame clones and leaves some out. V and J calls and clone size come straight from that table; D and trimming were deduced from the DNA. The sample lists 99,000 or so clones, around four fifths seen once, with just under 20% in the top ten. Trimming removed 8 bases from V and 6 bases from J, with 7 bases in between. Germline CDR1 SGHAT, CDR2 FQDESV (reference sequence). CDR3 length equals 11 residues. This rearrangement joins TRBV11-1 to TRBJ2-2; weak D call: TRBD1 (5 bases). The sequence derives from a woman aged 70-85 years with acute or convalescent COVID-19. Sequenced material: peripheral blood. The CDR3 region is CASGASGELFF. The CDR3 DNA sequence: TGTGCCAGCGGGGCGTCCGGGGAGCTGTTTTTT.